This T cell receptor (beta chain) originates from a study of T cell repertoires in cytomegalovirus infection. The CDR3 is 14 residues long. Germline CDR1 and CDR2: SGHTA and FQGTGA. The V end lost 4 bases, the J end lost 5 bases, and 12 bases lay between the germline ends. Each CDR3 protein gets one entry after TCRdb re-called the reads with MiXCR. This table has a few hundred thousand distinct CDR3 sequences, 20% to 25% appearing once. This clonotype has a count of ten or more. The antigen is undetermined. Sequenced material: cultured PBMCs, taken from culture after CMV antigen stimulation. The sequence was collected from a human donor in good health (CMV status not recorded). Some clones in this sample may be carry-over from other donors' samples. The genes are TRBV7-3 and TRBJ2-1; D is tentatively TRBD1 or TRBD2 (5 bases each). The CDR3 region is CASSSLGANNEQFF. CDR3 in DNA: TGTGCCAGCAGCTCCCTCGGGGCTAACAATGAGCAGTTCTTC.